A selection of T cell receptor beta chains follows, all from one sample in a study of blood T cell repertoires in COVID-19. TCRdb's table, derived via immunoSEQ multiplex PCR, lists solely in-frame clones and lacks some. The sample has over 150,000 clones; 82% are singletons. Sequencing was done on a sample of PBMCs or T cells enriched from blood (not recorded which). These receptors came from a man between 35 and 55 years old who had recovered from COVID-19. Each CDR3 is given without its conserved first and last residue.

j_gene: TRBJ2-1
v_gene: TRBV28
CDR3aa: ASSGRMSGRAYNEQF

j_gene: TRBJ2-5
v_gene: TRBV4-2
CDR3aa: ASSRKSGQDQETQY

j_gene: TRBJ2-7
v_gene: TRBV5-1
CDR3aa: ASSLAGGNSYEQY

j_gene: TRBJ2-3
v_gene: TRBV5-8
CDR3aa: ASSSRGQGTDTQY

j_gene: TRBJ1-1
v_gene: TRBV7-9
CDR3aa: ASSPGHTRTGTEAF

j_gene: TRBJ1-1
v_gene: TRBV3-1/TRBV3-2
CDR3aa: ASSLVRSNTEAF

j_gene: TRBJ2-5
v_gene: TRBV7-2
CDR3aa: ASSLEGRGRWETQY

j_gene: TRBJ2-2
v_gene: TRBV25-1
CDR3aa: ASSEGTSGSRARELF

j_gene: TRBJ1-2
v_gene: TRBV6-1
CDR3aa: ASSERAGANYGYT

j_gene: TRBJ2-4
v_gene: TRBV7-8
CDR3aa: ASSLWDRGLTKNIQY

j_gene: TRBJ1-6
v_gene: TRBV12-3/TRBV12-4
CDR3aa: ASTFRGSPLH

j_gene: TRBJ2-3
v_gene: TRBV13
CDR3aa: ASSLRAGLGTDTQY

j_gene: TRBJ2-1
v_gene: TRBV7-2
CDR3aa: ASSARSPWRDNEQF

j_gene: TRBJ2-5
v_gene: TRBV4-2
CDR3aa: ASSQLGGYGETQY

j_gene: TRBJ2-1
v_gene: TRBV19
CDR3aa: APNPPSGPSYNEQF

j_gene: TRBJ1-2
v_gene: TRBV7-3
CDR3aa: ASSFDRNYGYT

j_gene: TRBJ2-7
v_gene: TRBV5-4
CDR3aa: ASSLDARSYEQY

j_gene: TRBJ2-5
v_gene: TRBV28
CDR3aa: ASRNQATGFQETQY

j_gene: TRBJ1-1
v_gene: TRBV14
CDR3aa: ASSQYTQGQGIEAF

j_gene: TRBJ2-2
v_gene: TRBV25-1
CDR3aa: ASSEYTKNTGELF

j_gene: TRBJ1-4
v_gene: TRBV13
CDR3aa: ASSLWGEKEKLF

j_gene: TRBJ2-1
v_gene: TRBV11-2
CDR3aa: ASSLETSGEQF

j_gene: TRBJ1-1
v_gene: TRBV6-5
CDR3aa: ASSFRENTEAF

j_gene: TRBJ2-7
v_gene: TRBV21-1
CDR3aa: ASRRQGDLSDEQY

j_gene: TRBJ2-6
v_gene: TRBV5-1
CDR3aa: ASSFSSSGANVLT

j_gene: TRBJ1-6
v_gene: TRBV11-2
CDR3aa: ASSPPGLNNSPLH

j_gene: TRBJ1-5
v_gene: TRBV7-2
CDR3aa: ASSFLQGLGNQPQH

j_gene: TRBJ1-2
v_gene: TRBV4-3
CDR3aa: ASSLELLTNYGYT

j_gene: TRBJ2-2
v_gene: TRBV9
CDR3aa: ASSSPGREVDTGELF

j_gene: TRBJ1-6
v_gene: TRBV19
CDR3aa: ASGGTGGNSPLH

j_gene: TRBJ2-3
v_gene: TRBV24-1
CDR3aa: ATSDWAPGATDTQY

j_gene: TRBJ1-6
v_gene: TRBV7-8
CDR3aa: ASSAQGLGNSPLH

j_gene: TRBJ1-3
v_gene: TRBV7-6
CDR3aa: ASSSPTGIGNTIY

j_gene: TRBJ2-5
v_gene: TRBV5-1
CDR3aa: ASSLVSSGQETQY

j_gene: TRBJ1-3
v_gene: TRBV4-3
CDR3aa: ASSQTGAFSGNTIY

j_gene: TRBJ2-2
v_gene: TRBV24-1
CDR3aa: ATSVNRQTGEGSGELF

j_gene: TRBJ1-4
v_gene: TRBV19
CDR3aa: ASMGGANEKLF

j_gene: TRBJ2-7
v_gene: TRBV10-3
CDR3aa: ASAPGGSGYEQY

j_gene: TRBJ2-7
v_gene: TRBV30
CDR3aa: AWSRTGGYEQY

j_gene: TRBJ2-5
v_gene: TRBV2
CDR3aa: ASSSAGGPQY

j_gene: TRBJ1-4
v_gene: TRBV4-1
CDR3aa: ASSRGVQDRLF